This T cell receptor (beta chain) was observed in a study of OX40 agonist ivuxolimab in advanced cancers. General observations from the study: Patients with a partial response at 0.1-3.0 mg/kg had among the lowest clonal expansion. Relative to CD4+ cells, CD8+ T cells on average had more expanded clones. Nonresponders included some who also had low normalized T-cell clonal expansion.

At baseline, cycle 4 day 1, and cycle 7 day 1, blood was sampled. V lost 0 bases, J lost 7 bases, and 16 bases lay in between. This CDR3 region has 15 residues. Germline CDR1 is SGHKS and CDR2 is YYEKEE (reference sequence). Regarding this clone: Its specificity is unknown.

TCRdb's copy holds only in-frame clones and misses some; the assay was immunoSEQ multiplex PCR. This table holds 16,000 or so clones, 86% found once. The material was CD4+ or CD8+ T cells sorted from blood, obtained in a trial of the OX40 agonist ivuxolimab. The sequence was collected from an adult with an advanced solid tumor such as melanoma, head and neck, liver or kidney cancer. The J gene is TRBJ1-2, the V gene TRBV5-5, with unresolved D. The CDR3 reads CASSLDIPKDRGYTF. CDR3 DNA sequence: TGTGCCAGCAGCTTGGACATCCCTAAGGACCGTGGCTACACCTTC.